This passage covers 17 T cell receptor beta chains from one sample sequenced in a study of CD8+ T cells in alopecia areata. Indicated treatment: oral pan-JAK inhibitor, 5-10 mg twice daily. Investigators isolated RNA and reverse transcribed it into cDNA to act as the sequencing template. The method was immunoSEQ multiplex PCR; TCRdb's version includes in-frame clones alone and lacks a portion of them. The sample shows some 170,000 clones, 58% of them seen only once. The input for sequencing was CD4+ T cells sorted from blood, taken between weeks 55 and 65, from a patient treated with tofacitinib. Source of these receptors: a human donor with alopecia areata.

The J gene is TRBJ2-7, the V gene TRBV2, with TRBD2 matching 7 bases. CDR1 is SNHLY, CDR2 FYNNEI, per germline. The CDR3 spans 14 residues. After removal of 1 base from V and 3 bases from J, the junction contained 3 bases not matched to a gene. The DNA for the CDR3 is TGTGCCAGCAGTGAAGATGGGGGGGGCTACGAGCAGTACTTC. Residues: CASSEDGGGYEQYF.

The chain carries TRBV29-1 and TRBJ2-2; D unclear. The germline CDR1 and CDR2 sequences are SQVTM and ANQGSEA. CDR3 length: 13 amino acids. Trimming pared 5 bases from V and 6 bases from J, leaving 13 bases between. Here the CDR3 reads CSVRRVKAGELFF. The CDR3, as DNA: TGCAGCGTTCGAAGGGTCAAGGCCGGGGAGCTGTTTTTT.

There are a few counts of this clone. The gene calls are TRBV29-1 and TRBJ2-5; the D gene is possibly TRBD2 (6 bases). Trimming took 6 bases from V and 1 from J, leaving 15 bases between them. The CDR3 loop spans 14 amino acids. Germline-derived CDR1 and CDR2 are SQVTM and ANQGSEA. The CDR3 sequence: CSVASLEGQETQYF. CDR3 bases: TGCAGCGTGGCGAGCTTGGAGGGCCAAGAGACCCAGTACTTC.

This clone was recorded a few times. The V and J genes are TRBV23-1 and TRBJ1-5, with D possibly TRBD1 on 5 matching bases. TRBV23-1 is recorded as an ORF, its role being uncertain. V lost 3 bases and J 1 base, leaving 10 bases between the germline ends. The CDR3 runs 15 residues. The DNA of the CDR3 is TGCGCCAGCAGTCAGGCAGGGCGAAGCAATCAGCCCCAGCATTTT. This translates into CASSQAGRSNQPQHF.

V gene TRBV6-6 combines with J gene TRBJ2-4; a weak D match, TRBD1 (5 bases). Germline loops: CDR1 MNHNY, CDR2 SVGAGI (reference sequence). The CDR3 length is 15 residues. V was trimmed by 4 bases and J by 8 bases, leaving 18 bases between them. The CDR3 protein is CASSLGQTLRDIQYF. The CDR3 DNA reads as TGTGCCAGCAGTTTGGGGCAGACCCTCAGGGACATTCAGTACTTC.

The chain carries TRBV30 and TRBJ1-6; 9 nucleotides line up with TRBD1. Germline lookup yields CDR1 GTSNPN and CDR2 SVGIG (reference sequence). This CDR3 has 15 amino acids. V trimming: 2 bases; J trimming: 13 bases; junction bases outside the gene matches: 12. The CDR3 sequence is CAWSPIQGAPFPLHF. CDR3 in DNA: TGTGCCTGGAGTCCCATACAGGGGGCCCCCTTCCCCCTCCACTTT. Supplemented by reference TRBV30 and TRBJ1-6, the full variable domain reads SQTIHQWPATLVQPVGSPLSLECTVEGTSNPNLYWYRQAAGRGLQLLFYSVGIGQISSEVPQNLSASRPQDRQFILSSKKLLLSDSGFYLCAWSPIQGAPFPLHFGNGTRLTVT.

Regarding this clone: Mismatch with germline at one junction end may stem from a read error. The chain recombines TRBV7-6 with TRBJ1-1, with D possibly matching TRBD1 (6 bases). The CDR3 totals 13 residues. CDR1 is SGHVS, CDR2 FNYEAQ, per germline. CDR3 residues: CASSLGTEPPLRF. In DNA form, the CDR3 reads TGTGCCAGCAGCTTAGGGACAGAGCCACCTCTTAGATTT. The full variable domain, its missing parts supplied by reference TRBV7-6 and TRBJ1-1, is GAGVSQSPRYKVTKRGQDVALRCDPISGHVSLYWYRQALGQGPEFLTYFNYEAQQDKSGLPNDRFSAERPEGSISTLTIQRTEQRDSAMYRCASSLGTEPPLRFGQGTRLTVV.

The chain uses TRBV7-6 and TRBJ1-2; D possibly corresponds to TRBD1 (5 bases). The CDR3 is 13 amino acids. V lost 1 base to trimming and J lost 4 bases, with 7 bases between them. Germline V gene lookup returns CDR1 SGHVS and CDR2 FNYEAQ. CDR3 DNA sequence: TGTGCCAGCAGCTTAGACAGGTCCTATGGCTACACCTTC. Protein sequence: CASSLDRSYGYTF.

V gene TRBV15 combines with J gene TRBJ2-1; 9 nucleotides match TRBD2. This CDR3 is 15 amino acids long. V dropped 6 bases and J dropped 8; count of bases not matched to a gene: 11. The germline CDR1 and CDR2 sequences are LNHNV and YYDKDF (reference sequence). The CDR3 protein is CATRPGLAGMDEQFF. In nucleotides, the CDR3 is TGTGCCACCAGGCCGGGACTAGCTGGCATGGATGAGCAGTTCTTC.

As to this clone: The sample carries other DNA sequences with the same CDR3. The rearrangement links TRBV7-9 to TRBJ2-7, with TRBD1 matching 8 bases. The germline CDR1 and CDR2 sequences are SEHNR and FQNEAQ (reference sequence). The CDR3 is 15 residues long. The V gene end was trimmed by 5 bases and the J gene end by 2 bases; junction bases not matched to a gene: 8. The CDR3 loop is CASSLGQGRTYEQYF. The CDR3 DNA reads as TGTGCCAGCAGCCTTGGACAGGGAAGAACCTACGAGCAGTACTTC.

The chain recombines TRBV4-1 with TRBJ1-3; D gene uncertain. Germline CDR1 is MGHRA and CDR2 is YSYEKL. V was cut by 1 base and J by 0 bases, with 16 bases left in between. The CDR3 contains 18 residues. In DNA, the CDR3 is TGCGCCAGCAGCCAAGGTGTTTCCGGACGTCGCTCTGGAAACACCATATATTTT. Its protein product is CASSQGVSGRRSGNTIYF.

The J gene is TRBJ2-3, the V gene TRBV29-1; 14 nucleotides match TRBD2. V shed 6 bases, J shed 2 bases, and the junction held 10 bases outside the gene matches. From germline, CDR1 is SQVTM and CDR2 ANQGSEA. This CDR3 has 17 amino acids. Here the CDR3 reads CSVSKGTSGGLTDTQYF. DNA for the CDR3: TGCAGCGTCAGTAAAGGGACTAGCGGGGGCCTCACAGATACGCAGTATTTT.

This rearrangement joins TRBV5-6 to TRBJ1-1, with 7 nucleotides matching TRBD1. CDR1 and CDR2 from the germline V gene are SGHDT and YYEEEE. After removal of 2 bases from V and 7 bases from J, the junction contained 5 bases not matched to a gene. The CDR3 has 13 amino acids. CDR3 in amino acids: CASSFRQGFEAFF. The CDR3 DNA sequence: TGTGCCAGCAGCTTTCGACAGGGTTTTGAAGCTTTCTTT.

The chain links TRBV2 to TRBJ2-5, with D perhaps assigned TRBD1 or TRBD2 (6 bases each). The ends were cut back, 7 bases at V and 4 bases at J, with 7 bases in the middle. The germline V gene encodes CDR1 SNHLY and CDR2 FYNNEI. CDR3 length: 11 residues. The CDR3: CASTGAETQYF. The CDR3, as DNA: TGTGCCAGCACGGGGGCAGAGACCCAGTACTTC.

The chain joins TRBV6-5 to TRBJ2-1; possible D gene TRBD2, 7 bases. The germline V and J ends were trimmed by 6 bases and 2 bases, with 14 bases remaining between them. The CDR3 runs to 15 residues. Germline values: CDR1 MNHEY, CDR2 SVGAGI. CDR3 in DNA: TGTGCCAGCAGCCCAAGGGGGGGGGCCTACAATGAGCAGTTCTTC. As protein: CASSPRGGAYNEQFF.

This clone was detected once. This chain links TRBV5-1 with TRBJ2-1; D unclear. Germline CDR1 SGHRS, CDR2 YFSETQ. This CDR3 spans 14 amino acids. Trimming cost V 2 bases and J 5 bases, with 11 bases left between them. Written as DNA, the CDR3 is TGCGCCAGCAGCTTTCCCAGGAATAACAATGAGCAGTTCTTC. Translation: CASSFPRNNNEQFF. Full variable domain (rest looked up from reference TRBV5-1 and TRBJ2-1): KAGVTQTPRYLIKTRGQQVTLSCSPISGHRSVSWYQQTPGQGLQFLFEYFSETQRNKGNFPGRFSGRQFSNSRSEMNVSTLELGDSALYLCASSFPRNNNEQFFGPGTRLTVL.

About this clone: In the same sample, other DNA sequences code for this CDR3. This chain connects TRBV20-1 to TRBJ2-1; unclear D gene. V was trimmed by 5 bases and J by 7 bases, leaving 9 bases between them. CDR1 and CDR2 from the germline V gene are DFQATT and SNEGSKA (reference sequence). The CDR3 runs to 11 residues. CDR3 loop: CSAERGNEQFF. In DNA form, the CDR3 reads TGCAGTGCTGAGCGTGGGAATGAGCAGTTCTTC.